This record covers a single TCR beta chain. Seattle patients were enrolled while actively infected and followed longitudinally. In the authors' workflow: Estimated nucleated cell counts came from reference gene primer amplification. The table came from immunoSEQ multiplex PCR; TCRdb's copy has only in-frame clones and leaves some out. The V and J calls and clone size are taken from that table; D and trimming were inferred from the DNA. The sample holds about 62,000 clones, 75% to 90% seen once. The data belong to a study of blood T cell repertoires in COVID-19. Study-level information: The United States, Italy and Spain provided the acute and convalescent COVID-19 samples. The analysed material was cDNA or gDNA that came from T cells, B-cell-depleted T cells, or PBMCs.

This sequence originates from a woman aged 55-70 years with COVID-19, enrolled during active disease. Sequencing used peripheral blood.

CDR3 in DNA: TGCAGCGTTGAGTTTTCCCTAGGCGGCTACACCTTC. Its protein product is CSVEFSLGGYTF. V gene TRBV29-1 combines with J gene TRBJ1-2; D unclear. CDR1 and CDR2 from the germline V gene are SQVTM and ANQGSEA. V shed 3 bases and J shed 8 bases, with 13 bases lying between them. The CDR3 spans 12 residues.